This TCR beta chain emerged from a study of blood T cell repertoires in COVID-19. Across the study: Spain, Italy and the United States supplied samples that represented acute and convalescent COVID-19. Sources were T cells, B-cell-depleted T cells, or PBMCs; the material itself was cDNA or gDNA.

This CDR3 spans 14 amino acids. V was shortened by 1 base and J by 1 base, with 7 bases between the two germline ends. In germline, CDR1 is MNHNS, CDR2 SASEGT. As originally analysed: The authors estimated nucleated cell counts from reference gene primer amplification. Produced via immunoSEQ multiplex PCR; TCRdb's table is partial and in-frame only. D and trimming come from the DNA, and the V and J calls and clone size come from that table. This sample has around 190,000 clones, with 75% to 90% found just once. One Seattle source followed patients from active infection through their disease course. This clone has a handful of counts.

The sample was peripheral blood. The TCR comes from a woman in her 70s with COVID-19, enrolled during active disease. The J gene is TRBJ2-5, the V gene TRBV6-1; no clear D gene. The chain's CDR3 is CASSEVTAQETQYF. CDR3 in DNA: TGTGCCAGCAGTGAAGTCACAGCCCAAGAGACCCAGTACTTC.